This passage covers 15 T cell receptor beta chains from one sample sequenced in a study of cytotoxic CD8 clonotypes in ibrutinib-treated CLL. Produced via immunoSEQ multiplex PCR; TCRdb's table is partial and in-frame only. Here the sample spans a few hundred thousand clones, 60% to 80% being singletons. Specimen: PBMCs, collected after 36 months of ibrutinib treatment. These receptors were taken from a human donor with chronic lymphocytic leukemia.

CDR3 coding DNA: TGTGCCACCAGCAGAGATGAGATGGTAGATAATGAAAAACTGTTTTTT. It translates to CATSRDEMVDNEKLFF. The chain joins TRBV15 to TRBJ1-4; D is uncertain. V was trimmed by 0 bases and J by 4 bases, leaving 12 bases between them. Germline V gene data show CDR1 as LNHNV and CDR2 as YYDKDF (reference sequence). There are 16 residues in the CDR3.

This chain joins TRBV6-6 and TRBJ1-4; 8 positions match TRBD1. Germline V gives CDR1 MNHNY, CDR2 SVGAGI (reference sequence). The CDR3 is 14 residues long. V was pared by 5 bases and J by 8 bases, with 7 bases of the junction left unmatched. The CDR3 sequence is CASSPDRGWEKLFF. CDR3 DNA sequence: TGTGCCAGCAGTCCAGACAGGGGCTGGGAAAAACTGTTTTTT.

This rearrangement joins TRBV9 to TRBJ2-7; 7 bases match TRBD2. Germline assignment: CDR1 SGDLS and CDR2 YYNGEE. The trim removed 1 base at V and 0 bases at J, leaving 10 bases unmatched. This CDR3 is 17 amino acids long. In DNA, the CDR3 is TGTGCCAGCAGCGTACGCGGCGGGAGCGCCTACTCCTACGAGCAGTACTTC. It is translated as CASSVRGGSAYSYEQYF.

The rearrangement joins TRBV4-1 to TRBJ2-3; D possibly corresponds to TRBD2 (5 bases). The CDR3 covers 17 residues. The ends were cut back, 1 base at V and 2 bases at J, with 16 bases in the middle. Germline assignment: CDR1 MGHRA and CDR2 YSYEKL. The CDR3 nucleotides read TGCGCCAGCAGCCAAGTGACCCACCCGGAGGACACAGATACGCAGTATTTT. It is translated as CASSQVTHPEDTDTQYF.

The chain joins TRBV6-4 to TRBJ2-2; D unclear. The CDR3 loop spans 13 amino acids. Germline V gene sequence: CDR1 MRHNA, CDR2 SNTAGT. The V end was cut by 6 bases, the J end by 2 bases, with 7 bases between. CDR3 region: CASSEDNTGELFF. The CDR3 coding sequence is TGTGCCAGCAGCGAAGATAACACCGGGGAGCTGTTTTTT.

This clone was seen a few times. The chain couples TRBV4-1 to TRBJ1-1; a possible D gene is TRBD1 (5 bases). V lost 4 bases and J 3 bases, leaving 18 bases between the germline ends. The CDR3 runs to 16 residues. The germline V gene has CDR1 MGHRA and CDR2 YSYEKL. The DNA of the CDR3 is TGCGCCAGCAGCCTCTACAGCCCCCTAGGGGACACTGAAGCTTTCTTT. This codes for CASSLYSPLGDTEAFF.

The rearrangement joins TRBV7-8 to TRBJ2-5; no clear D. Germline loops: CDR1 SGHVS, CDR2 FQNEAQ. This CDR3 is built from 14 residues. V lost 5 bases and J 2 bases, leaving 12 bases between the germline ends. The CDR3 DNA follows: TGTGCCAGCAGCCAATGGGCAGCTCAAGAGACCCAGTACTTC. Translation: CASSQWAAQETQYF.

The rearrangement uses TRBV18 and TRBJ1-4; TRBD1 matches at 7 bases. CDR3 length equals 20 residues. CDR1 is KGHSH, CDR2 LQKENI, per germline. V lost 1 base, J lost 2 bases, and 16 bases stayed unmatched. CDR3 loop: CASSPRATGQRPRTNEKLFF. The CDR3 DNA follows: TGTGCCAGCTCACCACGAGCAACGGGACAGAGACCTCGGACTAATGAAAAACTGTTTTTT.

This clone came up once. The junction departs from the called germline gene at one end, perhaps through a read error. The chain employs TRBV19 and TRBJ2-7; D might be TRBD2 (5 bases). The CDR3 spans 13 residues. Germline V gene lookup returns CDR1 LNHDA and CDR2 SQIVND (reference sequence). CDR3 residues: CASSLVFRDIRHF. CDR3 DNA sequence: TGTGCCAGTAGTCTGGTCTTCCGGGATATCAGGCACTTC.

The CDR3 reads CASSPSSGGRPYEQYF. The DNA for the CDR3 is TGTGCCAGCAGTCCCTCCAGTGGCGGGAGACCCTACGAGCAGTACTTC. The chain has TRBV27 and TRBJ2-7, with 7 bases that match TRBD2. The junction had 12 bases not matched to a gene; V was cut back by 5 bases and J by 2 bases. The CDR3 has 16 residues. CDR1 and CDR2 from the germline V gene are MNHEY and SMNVEV (reference sequence).

The count of this clone is one. The rearrangement links TRBV9 to TRBJ1-2; D is unclear. Germline-derived CDR1 and CDR2 are SGDLS and YYNGEE. Trimming took off 0 bases at V and 6 bases at J, with 6 bases between the two ends. There are 12 residues in the CDR3. The CDR3 coding sequence is TGTGCCAGCAGCGTAGTCTGGGATGGCTACACCTTC. Translated, it gives CASSVVWDGYTF.

The table lists this clone with a few counts. J is TRBJ2-7 and V is TRBV14; D perhaps matches TRBD1 (5 bases). In germline, CDR1 is SGHDN, CDR2 FVKESK. V lost 0 bases, J lost 0 bases, and 15 bases lay in between. CDR3 size: 17 residues. CDR3 amino acids: CASSQDARAYSSYEQYF. The CDR3 DNA reads as TGTGCCAGCAGCCAAGATGCCAGGGCTTACAGCTCCTACGAGCAGTACTTC.

The J gene is TRBJ2-3, the V gene TRBV19; no firm D call. V lost 7 bases and J 2 bases, leaving 10 bases between the germline ends. CDR1 and CDR2 from the germline V gene are LNHDA and SQIVND (reference sequence). This CDR3 has 13 amino acids. The DNA for the CDR3 is TGTGCCAGTATGCGAAGGGACACAGATACGCAGTATTTT. This codes for CASMRRDTDTQYF.

V and J are TRBV5-1 and TRBJ1-6; 10 bases align to TRBD1. This CDR3 has 15 residues. Unmatched junction bases numbered 9, after V lost 5 bases and J lost 10 bases. Germline CDR1 SGHRS, CDR2 YFSETQ. CDR3 sequence reads: CASRGPRQGASPLHF. The CDR3 DNA reads TGCGCCAGCAGGGGGCCCCGACAGGGGGCCTCACCCCTCCACTTT. The entire variable domain, with the rest obtained from reference TRBV5-1 and TRBJ1-6, is as follows: KAGVTQTPRYLIKTRGQQVTLSCSPISGHRSVSWYQQTPGQGLQFLFEYFSETQRNKGNFPGRFSGRQFSNSRSEMNVSTLELGDSALYLCASRGPRQGASPLHFGNGTRLTVT.

The genes are TRBV5-4 and TRBJ1-2; possibly TRBD1 for D (6 bases). The CDR3 runs to 14 residues. From germline, CDR1 is SGHNT and CDR2 YYREEE (reference sequence). Trimming took off 2 bases at V and 3 bases at J, with 11 bases between the two ends. The CDR3 nucleotides are TGTGCCAGCAGCTTTGATCAGGGGTACTATGGCTACACCTTC. This sequence encodes CASSFDQGYYGYTF.